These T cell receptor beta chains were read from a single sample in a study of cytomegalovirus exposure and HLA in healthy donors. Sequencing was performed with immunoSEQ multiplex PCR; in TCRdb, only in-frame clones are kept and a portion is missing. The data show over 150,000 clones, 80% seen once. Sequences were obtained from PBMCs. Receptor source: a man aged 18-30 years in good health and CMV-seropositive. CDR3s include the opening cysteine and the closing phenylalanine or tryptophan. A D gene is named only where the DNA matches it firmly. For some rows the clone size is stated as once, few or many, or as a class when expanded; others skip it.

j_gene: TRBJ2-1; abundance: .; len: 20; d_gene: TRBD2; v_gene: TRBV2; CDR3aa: CASRSGRGTGDSGRVGEQFF; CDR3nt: TGTGCCAGCCGCAGTGGGCGCGGAACAGGGGATAGCGGGAGGGTCGGTGAGCAGTTCTTC
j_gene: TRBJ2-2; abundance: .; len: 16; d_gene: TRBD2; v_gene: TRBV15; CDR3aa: CATSRGTSGLTGELFF; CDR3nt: TGTGCCACCAGCAGAGGAACTAGCGGATTGACCGGGGAGCTGTTTTTT
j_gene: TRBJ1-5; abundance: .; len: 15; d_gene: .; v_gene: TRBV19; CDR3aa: CASSIPGGGNQPQHF; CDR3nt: TGTGCCAGTAGTATTCCCGGGGGTGGCAATCAGCCCCAGCATTTT
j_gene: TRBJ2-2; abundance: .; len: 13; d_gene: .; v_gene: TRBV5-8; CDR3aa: CASSRTRAGELFF; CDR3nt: TGTGCCAGCAGCCGTACTAGAGCCGGGGAGCTGTTTTTT
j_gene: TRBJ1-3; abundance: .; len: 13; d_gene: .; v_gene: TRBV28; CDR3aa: CASSPGAGNTIYF; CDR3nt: TGTGCCAGCAGTCCAGGGGCTGGAAACACCATATATTTT
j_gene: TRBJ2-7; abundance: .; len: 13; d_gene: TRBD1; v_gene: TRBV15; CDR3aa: CATSPDRGYEQYF; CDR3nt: TGTGCCACCAGCCCTGACAGGGGCTACGAGCAGTACTTC
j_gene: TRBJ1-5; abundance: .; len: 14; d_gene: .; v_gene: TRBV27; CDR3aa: CASSLGGANQPQHF; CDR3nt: TGTGCCAGCAGTTTAGGAGGGGCGAATCAGCCCCAGCATTTT
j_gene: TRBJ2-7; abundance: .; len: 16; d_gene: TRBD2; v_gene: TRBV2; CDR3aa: CASGRRGSGFTYEQYF; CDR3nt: TGTGCCAGCGGACGTCGCGGGAGCGGGTTTACCTACGAGCAGTACTTC
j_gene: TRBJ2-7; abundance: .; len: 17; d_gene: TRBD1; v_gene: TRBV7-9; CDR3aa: CASSSRDRGFSLSEQYF; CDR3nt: TGTGCCAGCAGCTCCCGGGACAGGGGGTTTTCCCTCTCCGAGCAGTACTTC
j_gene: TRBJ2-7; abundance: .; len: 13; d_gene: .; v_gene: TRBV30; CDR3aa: CAWGQFGEGEQYF; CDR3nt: TGTGCCTGGGGACAGTTTGGGGAGGGCGAGCAGTACTTC
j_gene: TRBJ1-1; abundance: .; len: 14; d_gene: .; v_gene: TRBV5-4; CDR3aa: CASSLEPGNTEAFF; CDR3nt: TGTGCCAGCAGCTTGGAACCGGGGAACACTGAAGCTTTCTTT
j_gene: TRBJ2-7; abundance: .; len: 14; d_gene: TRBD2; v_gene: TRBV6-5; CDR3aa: CASSYLAGEYEQYF; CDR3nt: TGTGCCAGCAGTTATCTAGCGGGAGAGTACGAGCAGTACTTC
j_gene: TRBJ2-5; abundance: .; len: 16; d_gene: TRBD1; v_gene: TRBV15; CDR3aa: CATSPTARTGWETQYF; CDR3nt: TGTGCCACCAGCCCAACTGCCCGGACAGGGTGGGAGACCCAGTACTTC
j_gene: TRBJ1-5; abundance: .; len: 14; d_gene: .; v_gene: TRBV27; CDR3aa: CASSLRTSNQPQHF; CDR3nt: TGTGCCAGCAGTTTACGAACTAGTAATCAGCCCCAGCATTTT
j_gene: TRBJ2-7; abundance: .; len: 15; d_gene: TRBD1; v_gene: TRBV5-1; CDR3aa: CASSLSGTGAGEQYF; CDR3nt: TGCGCCAGCAGCTTATCCGGGACAGGGGCGGGCGAGCAGTACTTC
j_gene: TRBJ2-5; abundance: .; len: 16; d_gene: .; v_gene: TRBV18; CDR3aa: CASSPYLRVGQETQYF; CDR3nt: TGTGCCAGCTCACCGTACCTCAGGGTAGGACAAGAGACCCAGTACTTC
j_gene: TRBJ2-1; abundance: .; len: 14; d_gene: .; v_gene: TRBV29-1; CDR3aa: CSVEGQGFRNEQFF; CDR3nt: TGCAGCGTTGAAGGGCAGGGGTTTCGGAATGAGCAGTTCTTC
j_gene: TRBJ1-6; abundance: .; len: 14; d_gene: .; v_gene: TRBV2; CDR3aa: CASRWTADNSPLHF; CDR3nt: TGTGCCAGCAGGTGGACAGCCGACAATTCACCCCTCCACTTT
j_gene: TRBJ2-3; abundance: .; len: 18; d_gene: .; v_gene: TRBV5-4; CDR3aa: CASSRNHRAVALGDTQYF; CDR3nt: TGTGCCAGCAGCCGCAATCACAGGGCAGTCGCCCTCGGAGATACGCAGTATTTT
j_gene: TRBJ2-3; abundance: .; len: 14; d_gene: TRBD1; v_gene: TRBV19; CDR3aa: CASSTGQFTDTQYF; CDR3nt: TGTGCCAGTAGCACGGGACAGTTCACAGATACGCAGTATTTT
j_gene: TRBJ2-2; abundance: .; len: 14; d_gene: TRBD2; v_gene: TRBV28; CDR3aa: CATKGGGAIGELFF; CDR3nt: TGTGCCACCAAGGGCGGGGGGGCCATCGGGGAGCTGTTTTTT
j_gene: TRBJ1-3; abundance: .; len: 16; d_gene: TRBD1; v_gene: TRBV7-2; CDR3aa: CASRDPGTGSGNTIYF; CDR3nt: TGTGCCAGCAGAGACCCCGGGACAGGGTCCGGAAACACCATATATTTT
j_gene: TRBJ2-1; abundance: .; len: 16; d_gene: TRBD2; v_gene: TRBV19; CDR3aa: CASSYSGGGSYNEQFF; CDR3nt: TGTGCCAGTAGTTATAGCGGGGGCGGCTCCTACAATGAGCAGTTCTTC
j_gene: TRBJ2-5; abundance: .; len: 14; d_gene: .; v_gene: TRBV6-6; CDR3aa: CASSYPGTLETQYF; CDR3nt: TGTGCCAGCAGTTACCCGGGGACACTTGAGACCCAGTACTTC
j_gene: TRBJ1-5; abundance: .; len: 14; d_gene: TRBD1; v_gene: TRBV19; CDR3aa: CASSVLQGIQPQHF; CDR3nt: TGTGCCAGTAGTGTCTTACAGGGGATTCAGCCCCAGCATTTT
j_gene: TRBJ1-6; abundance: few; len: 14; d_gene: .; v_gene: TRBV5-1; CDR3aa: CASTLTGNNSPLHF; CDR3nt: TGCGCCAGCACCCTCACAGGGAATAATTCACCCCTCCACTTT
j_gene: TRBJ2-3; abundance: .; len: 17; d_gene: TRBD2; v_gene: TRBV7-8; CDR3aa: CASSLGSGGGATDTQYF; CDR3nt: TGTGCCAGCAGCTTAGGGTCCGGCGGGGGGGCAACAGATACGCAGTATTTT
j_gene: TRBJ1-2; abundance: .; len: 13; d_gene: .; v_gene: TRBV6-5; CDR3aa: CASRKTGQGGYTF; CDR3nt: TGTGCCAGCAGAAAAACAGGGCAGGGAGGCTACACCTTC